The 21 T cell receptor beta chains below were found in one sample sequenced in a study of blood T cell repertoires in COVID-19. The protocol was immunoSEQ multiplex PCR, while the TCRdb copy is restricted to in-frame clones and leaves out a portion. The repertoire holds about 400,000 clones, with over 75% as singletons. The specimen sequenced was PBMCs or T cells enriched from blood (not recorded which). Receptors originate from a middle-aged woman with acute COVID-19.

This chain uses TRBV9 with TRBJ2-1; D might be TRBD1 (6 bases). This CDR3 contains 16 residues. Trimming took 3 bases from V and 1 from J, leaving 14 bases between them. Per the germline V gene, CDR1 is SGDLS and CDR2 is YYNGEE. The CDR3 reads CASSAQGRGSYNEQFF. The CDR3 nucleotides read TGTGCCAGCAGCGCACAGGGTCGAGGGTCCTACAATGAGCAGTTCTTC. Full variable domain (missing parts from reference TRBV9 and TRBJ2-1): DSGVTQTPKHLITATGQRVTLRCSPRSGDLSVYWYQQSLDQGLQFLIQYYNGEERAKGNILERFSAQQFPDLHSELNLSSLELGDSALYFCASSAQGRGSYNEQFFGPGTRLTVL.

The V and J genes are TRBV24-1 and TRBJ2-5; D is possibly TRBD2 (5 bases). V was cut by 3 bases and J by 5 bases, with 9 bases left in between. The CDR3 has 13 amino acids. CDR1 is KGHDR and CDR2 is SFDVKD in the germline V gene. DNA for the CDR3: TGTGCCACCAGTGATCCGGGGATGGAGACCCAGTACTTC. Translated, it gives CATSDPGMETQYF.

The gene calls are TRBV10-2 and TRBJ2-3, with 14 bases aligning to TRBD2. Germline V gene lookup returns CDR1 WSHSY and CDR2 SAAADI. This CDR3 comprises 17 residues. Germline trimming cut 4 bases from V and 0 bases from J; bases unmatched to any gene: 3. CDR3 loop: CASSGLAGGSSTDTQYF. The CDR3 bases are TGCGCCAGCAGTGGACTAGCGGGGGGGTCAAGCACAGATACGCAGTATTTT.

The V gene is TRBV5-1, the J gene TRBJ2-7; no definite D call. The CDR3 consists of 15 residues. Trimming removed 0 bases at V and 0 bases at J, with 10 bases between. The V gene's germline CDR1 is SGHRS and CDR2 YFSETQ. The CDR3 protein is CASSLGQASSYEQYF. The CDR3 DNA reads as TGCGCCAGCAGCTTGGGGCAGGCGAGCTCCTACGAGCAGTACTTC.

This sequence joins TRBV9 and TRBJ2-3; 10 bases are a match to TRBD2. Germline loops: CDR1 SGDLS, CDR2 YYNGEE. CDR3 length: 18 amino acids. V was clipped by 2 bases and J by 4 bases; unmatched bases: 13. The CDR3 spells CASSVGPRSGGAADTQYF. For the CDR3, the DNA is TGTGCCAGCAGCGTCGGTCCGAGAAGCGGGGGGGCCGCAGATACGCAGTATTTT. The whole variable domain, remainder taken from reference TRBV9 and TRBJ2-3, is DSGVTQTPKHLITATGQRVTLRCSPRSGDLSVYWYQQSLDQGLQFLIQYYNGEERAKGNILERFSAQQFPDLHSELNLSSLELGDSALYFCASSVGPRSGGAADTQYFGPGTRLTVL.

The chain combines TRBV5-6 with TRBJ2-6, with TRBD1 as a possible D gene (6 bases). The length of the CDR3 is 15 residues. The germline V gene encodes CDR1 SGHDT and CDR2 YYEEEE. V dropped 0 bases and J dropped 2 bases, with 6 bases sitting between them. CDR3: CASSLDRAGANVLTF. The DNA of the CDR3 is TGTGCCAGCAGCTTGGACAGGGCTGGGGCCAACGTCCTGACTTTC.

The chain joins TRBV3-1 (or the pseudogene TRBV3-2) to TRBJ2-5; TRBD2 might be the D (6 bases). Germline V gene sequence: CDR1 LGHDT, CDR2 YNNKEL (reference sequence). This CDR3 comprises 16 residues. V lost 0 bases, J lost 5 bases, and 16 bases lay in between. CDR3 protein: CASSQDRRGLGETQYF. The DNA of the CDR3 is TGTGCCAGCAGCCAAGATCGGCGGGGCCTCGGGGAGACCCAGTACTTC.

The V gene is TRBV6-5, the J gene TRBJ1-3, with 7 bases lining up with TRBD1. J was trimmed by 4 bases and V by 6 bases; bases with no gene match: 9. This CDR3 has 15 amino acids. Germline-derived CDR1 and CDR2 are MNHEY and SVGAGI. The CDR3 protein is CASRPDRTIGNTIYF. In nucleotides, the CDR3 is TGTGCCAGCAGACCGGACAGGACAATAGGAAACACCATATATTTT.

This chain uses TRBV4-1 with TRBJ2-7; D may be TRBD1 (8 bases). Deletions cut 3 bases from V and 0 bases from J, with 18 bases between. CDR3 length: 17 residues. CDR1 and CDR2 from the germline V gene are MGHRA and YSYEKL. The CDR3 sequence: CASSHQRSGTGSYEQYF. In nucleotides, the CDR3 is TGCGCCAGCAGCCACCAACGAAGCGGGACAGGCTCCTACGAGCAGTACTTC.

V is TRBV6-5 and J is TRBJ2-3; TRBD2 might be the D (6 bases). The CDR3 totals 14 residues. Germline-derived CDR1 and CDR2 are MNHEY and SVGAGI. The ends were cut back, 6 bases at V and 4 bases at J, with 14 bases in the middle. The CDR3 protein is CASRGLASSDTQYF. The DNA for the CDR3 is TGTGCCAGCAGGGGTCTAGCGTCGTCAGATACGCAGTATTTT.

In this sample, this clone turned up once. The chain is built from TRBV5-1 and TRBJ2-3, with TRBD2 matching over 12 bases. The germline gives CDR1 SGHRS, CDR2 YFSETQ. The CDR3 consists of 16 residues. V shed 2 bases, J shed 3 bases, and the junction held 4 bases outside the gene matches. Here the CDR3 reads CASSFILAGGTDTQYF. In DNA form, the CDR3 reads TGCGCCAGCAGCTTTATCCTAGCGGGGGGGACAGATACGCAGTATTTT.

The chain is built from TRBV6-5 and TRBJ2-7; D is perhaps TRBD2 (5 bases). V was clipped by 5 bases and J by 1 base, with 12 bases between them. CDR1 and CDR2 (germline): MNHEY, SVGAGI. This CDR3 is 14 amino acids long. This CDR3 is CASSPRRDSYEQYF. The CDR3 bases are TGTGCCAGCAGTCCCCGCCGGGATTCCTACGAGCAGTACTTC.

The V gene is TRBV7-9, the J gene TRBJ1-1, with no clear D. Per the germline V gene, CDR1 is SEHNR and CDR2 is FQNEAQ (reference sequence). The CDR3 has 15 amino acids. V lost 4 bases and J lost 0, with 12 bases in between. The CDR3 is CASSSDQEMNTEAFF. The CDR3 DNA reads TGTGCCAGCAGCTCAGATCAGGAAATGAACACTGAAGCTTTCTTT.

Written as DNA, the CDR3 is TGTGCCAGCAGCACCACGGGGGAGGAAAAACTGTTTTTT. Protein: CASSTTGEEKLFF. The chain combines TRBV9 with TRBJ1-4; perhaps TRBD1 as D (5 bases). The CDR3 loop spans 13 amino acids. V gave up 4 bases and J gave up 8 bases, with 12 bases separating them. CDR1 is SGDLS and CDR2 is YYNGEE in the germline V gene. Supplemented by reference TRBV9 and TRBJ1-4, the full variable domain reads DSGVTQTPKHLITATGQRVTLRCSPRSGDLSVYWYQQSLDQGLQFLIQYYNGEERAKGNILERFSAQQFPDLHSELNLSSLELGDSALYFCASSTTGEEKLFFGSGTQLSVL.

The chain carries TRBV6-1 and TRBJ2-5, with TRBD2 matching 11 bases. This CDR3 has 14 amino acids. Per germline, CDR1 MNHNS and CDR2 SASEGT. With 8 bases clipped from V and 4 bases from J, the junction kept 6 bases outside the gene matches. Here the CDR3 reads CASYSGGAGETQYF. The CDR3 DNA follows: TGTGCCAGCTATAGCGGGGGGGCCGGAGAGACCCAGTACTTC.

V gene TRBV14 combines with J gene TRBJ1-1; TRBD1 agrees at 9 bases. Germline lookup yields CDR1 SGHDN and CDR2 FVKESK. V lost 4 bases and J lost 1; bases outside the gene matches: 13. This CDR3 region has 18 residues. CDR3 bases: TGTGCCAGCAGCCCCCAAGCCACAGGGGGCACGCGGAACACTGAAGCTTTCTTT. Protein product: CASSPQATGGTRNTEAFF.

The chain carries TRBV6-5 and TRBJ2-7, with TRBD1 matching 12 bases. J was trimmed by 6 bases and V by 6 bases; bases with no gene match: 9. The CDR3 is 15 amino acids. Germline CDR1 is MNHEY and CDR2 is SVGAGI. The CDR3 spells CASSIVGQGASEQYF. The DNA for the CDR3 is TGTGCCAGCAGCATCGTGGGACAGGGGGCGTCCGAGCAGTACTTC.

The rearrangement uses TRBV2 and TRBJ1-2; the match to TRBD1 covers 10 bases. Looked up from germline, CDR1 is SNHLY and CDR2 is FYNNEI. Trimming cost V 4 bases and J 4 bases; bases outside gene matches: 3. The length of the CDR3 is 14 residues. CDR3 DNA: TGTGCCAGCAGTGGGACAGGGGGAGGCTATGGCTACACCTTC. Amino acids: CASSGTGGGYGYTF.

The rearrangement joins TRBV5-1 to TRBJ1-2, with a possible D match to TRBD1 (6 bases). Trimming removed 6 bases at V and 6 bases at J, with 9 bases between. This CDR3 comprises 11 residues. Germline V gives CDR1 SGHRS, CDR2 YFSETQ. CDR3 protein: CASTTGDGYTF. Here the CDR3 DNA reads TGCGCCAGCACGACAGGCGATGGCTACACCTTC.

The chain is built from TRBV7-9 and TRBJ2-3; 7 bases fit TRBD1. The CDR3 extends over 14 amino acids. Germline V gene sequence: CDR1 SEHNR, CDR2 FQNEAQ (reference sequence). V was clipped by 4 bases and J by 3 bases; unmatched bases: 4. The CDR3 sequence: CASSSKGATDTQYF. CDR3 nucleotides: TGTGCCAGCAGCTCGAAGGGGGCTACAGATACGCAGTATTTT.

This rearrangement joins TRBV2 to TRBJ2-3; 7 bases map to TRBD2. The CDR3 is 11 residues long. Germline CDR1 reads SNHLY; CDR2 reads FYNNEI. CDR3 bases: TGTTCTGGCGGGGGACTGTATACGCAGTATTTT. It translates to CSGGGLYTQYF.